These T cell receptor beta chains were read from a single sample in a study of blood T cell repertoires in COVID-19. Clones were read by immunoSEQ multiplex PCR, and TCRdb kept only the in-frame ones, dropping some. The data show 130,000 or so clones, more than 70% seen once. The sample was peripheral blood. These receptors were collected from a man aged 55 to 70 with acute or convalescent COVID-19. Both conserved end residues are part of each CDR3. D genes are given only for firm matches. Expanded clones are given a class, and other clones once, few, many or no size at all.

j_gene: TRBJ1-6; abundance: -; d_gene: TRBD1; v_gene: TRBV6-5; CDR3aa: CASSQGQGLSPLHF; CDR3nt: TGTGCCAGCAGTCAGGGACAGGGTTTGTCACCCCTCCACTTT
j_gene: TRBJ2-1; abundance: many; d_gene: TRBD2; v_gene: TRBV27; CDR3aa: CASTPGLASSYNEQFF; CDR3nt: TGTGCCAGCACTCCGGGACTAGCGAGCTCCTACAATGAGCAGTTCTTC
j_gene: TRBJ2-1; abundance: -; d_gene: TRBD2; v_gene: TRBV9; CDR3aa: CASSVAAGGSSYNEQFF; CDR3nt: TGTGCCAGCAGCGTAGCTGCGGGGGGGAGCTCCTACAATGAGCAGTTCTTC
j_gene: TRBJ1-6; abundance: -; d_gene: -; v_gene: TRBV19; CDR3aa: CASSRGGNSPLHF; CDR3nt: TGTGCCAGTAGTCGAGGAGGCAATTCACCCCTCCACTTT
j_gene: TRBJ2-5; abundance: -; d_gene: -; v_gene: TRBV2; CDR3aa: CASSELGLSETQYF; CDR3nt: TGTGCCAGCAGTGAGCTAGGCCTCTCAGAGACCCAGTACTTC
j_gene: TRBJ2-2; abundance: -; d_gene: TRBD1; v_gene: TRBV11-1; CDR3aa: CASSRDRNTGELFF; CDR3nt: TGTGCCAGCAGCAGGGACAGAAACACCGGGGAGCTGTTTTTT
j_gene: TRBJ2-1; abundance: -; d_gene: TRBD2; v_gene: TRBV29-1; CDR3aa: CSAERLGGLVDNEQFF; CDR3nt: TGCAGCGCCGAACGGTTAGGGGGACTAGTCGACAATGAGCAGTTCTTC
j_gene: TRBJ2-1; abundance: -; d_gene: TRBD2; v_gene: TRBV29-1; CDR3aa: CSVEDHTSGSVSYNEQFF; CDR3nt: TGCAGCGTTGAAGATCATACTAGCGGGAGCGTGTCCTACAATGAGCAGTTCTTC
j_gene: TRBJ2-2; abundance: -; d_gene: -; v_gene: TRBV7-3; CDR3aa: CASSQVVNTGELFF; CDR3nt: TGTGCCAGCAGCCAGGTCGTGAACACCGGGGAGCTGTTTTTT
j_gene: TRBJ2-7; abundance: once; d_gene: -; v_gene: TRBV3-1/TRBV3-2; CDR3aa: CASSQVPGAEEQYF; CDR3nt: TGTGCCAGCAGCCAAGTTCCAGGGGCGGAAGAGCAGTACTTC
j_gene: TRBJ1-6; abundance: -; d_gene: -; v_gene: TRBV10-3; CDR3aa: CAISEQANSPLHF; CDR3nt: TGTGCCATCAGTGAGCAGGCAAATTCACCCCTCCACTTT
j_gene: TRBJ1-2; abundance: once; d_gene: -; v_gene: TRBV2; CDR3aa: CASSLLTGSTGYTF; CDR3nt: TGTGCCAGCAGTTTACTTACGGGGTCCACTGGCTACACCTTC
j_gene: TRBJ2-1; abundance: -; d_gene: TRBD2; v_gene: TRBV7-6; CDR3aa: CASSLGGTSGAFGQFF; CDR3nt: TGTGCCAGCAGCTTAGGCGGGACTAGCGGAGCCTTTGGGCAGTTCTTC
j_gene: TRBJ2-1; abundance: few; d_gene: TRBD2; v_gene: TRBV4-2; CDR3aa: CASSPGTSGRRGEQFF; CDR3nt: TGTGCCAGCAGCCCAGGGACTAGCGGTCGGCGGGGTGAGCAGTTCTTC
j_gene: TRBJ2-5; abundance: -; d_gene: -; v_gene: TRBV5-1; CDR3aa: CASSLADRHQETQYF; CDR3nt: TGCGCCAGCAGCTTGGCCGACAGACACCAAGAGACCCAGTACTTC
j_gene: TRBJ2-6; abundance: -; d_gene: -; v_gene: TRBV24-1; CDR3aa: CATSAGANVLTF; CDR3nt: TGTGCCACCAGCGCTGGGGCCAACGTCCTGACTTTC
j_gene: TRBJ1-5; abundance: -; d_gene: -; v_gene: TRBV19; CDR3aa: CASSMNRVQPQHF; CDR3nt: TGTGCCAGTAGTATGAACAGGGTTCAGCCCCAGCATTTT
j_gene: TRBJ1-5; abundance: -; d_gene: -; v_gene: TRBV19; CDR3aa: CASSTTGSGNQPQHF; CDR3nt: TGTGCCAGTAGTACAACAGGGTCTGGCAATCAGCCCCAGCATTTT
j_gene: TRBJ1-3; abundance: -; d_gene: -; v_gene: TRBV6-1; CDR3aa: CASSVGRTSSGNTIYF; CDR3nt: TGTGCCAGCAGTGTTGGCAGGACAAGCTCTGGAAACACCATATATTTT
j_gene: TRBJ2-7; abundance: few; d_gene: -; v_gene: TRBV5-4; CDR3aa: CASSRGGAATYEQYF; CDR3nt: TGTGCCAGCAGCCGGGGCGGGGCGGCAACCTACGAGCAGTACTTC
j_gene: TRBJ1-5; abundance: -; d_gene: -; v_gene: TRBV6-6; CDR3aa: CASTGRSDQPQHF; CDR3nt: TGTGCCAGCACAGGGAGGAGTGATCAGCCCCAGCATTTT
j_gene: TRBJ2-3; abundance: -; d_gene: TRBD2; v_gene: TRBV2; CDR3aa: CASSEVGLVTDTQYF; CDR3nt: TGTGCCAGCAGTGAAGTGGGACTAGTCACAGATACGCAGTATTTT
j_gene: TRBJ2-7; abundance: -; d_gene: TRBD1; v_gene: TRBV19; CDR3aa: CASSSGQGAVIYEQYF; CDR3nt: TGTGCCAGTAGTAGCGGACAGGGGGCGGTAATTTACGAGCAGTACTTC
j_gene: TRBJ2-2; abundance: few; d_gene: TRBD1; v_gene: TRBV19; CDR3aa: CASSIIGQGPNTGELFF; CDR3nt: TGTGCCAGTAGTATTATTGGACAGGGCCCGAACACCGGGGAGCTGTTTTTT
j_gene: TRBJ2-2; abundance: few; d_gene: TRBD2; v_gene: TRBV5-6; CDR3aa: CASSQGLDTGELFF; CDR3nt: TGTGCCAGCAGCCAAGGACTAGACACCGGGGAGCTGTTTTTT
j_gene: TRBJ1-4; abundance: -; d_gene: -; v_gene: TRBV9; CDR3aa: CASSVGRERTAYEKLFF; CDR3nt: TGTGCCAGCAGCGTAGGAAGGGAGAGGACTGCTTATGAAAAACTGTTTTTT
j_gene: TRBJ1-1; abundance: -; d_gene: TRBD1; v_gene: TRBV3-1/TRBV3-2; CDR3aa: CASSRGQLAFF; CDR3nt: TGTGCCAGCAGCCGGGGACAGTTAGCTTTCTTT
j_gene: TRBJ2-7; abundance: -; d_gene: -; v_gene: TRBV12-3/TRBV12-4; CDR3aa: CASSREVEQYF; CDR3nt: TGTGCCAGCAGCCGGGAAGTCGAGCAGTACTTC
j_gene: TRBJ2-7; abundance: -; d_gene: TRBD1; v_gene: TRBV19; CDR3aa: CASSSDRGFSYEQYF; CDR3nt: TGTGCCAGTAGTTCCGACAGGGGGTTTTCCTACGAGCAGTACTTC
j_gene: TRBJ1-5; abundance: once; d_gene: -; v_gene: TRBV19; CDR3aa: CASSITGGDQPQHF; CDR3nt: TGTGCCAGTAGTATAACGGGGGGGGATCAGCCCCAGCATTTT
j_gene: TRBJ1-5; abundance: -; d_gene: -; v_gene: TRBV30; CDR3aa: CAWRSAGAGQPQHF; CDR3nt: TGTGCCTGGAGGAGCGCGGGCGCGGGACAGCCCCAGCATTTT
j_gene: TRBJ1-2; abundance: -; d_gene: -; v_gene: TRBV5-4; CDR3aa: CATSSHQGNYGYTF; CDR3nt: TGTGCCACCTCCAGCCATCAGGGGAACTATGGCTACACCTTC
j_gene: TRBJ2-7; abundance: -; d_gene: TRBD2; v_gene: TRBV5-4; CDR3aa: CASSFGAGAIYEQYF; CDR3nt: TGTGCCAGCAGCTTCGGAGCGGGGGCCATCTACGAGCAGTACTTC
j_gene: TRBJ1-4; abundance: -; d_gene: -; v_gene: TRBV19; CDR3aa: CASSDTATNEKLFF; CDR3nt: TGTGCCAGTAGCGACACTGCAACTAATGAAAAACTGTTTTTT
j_gene: TRBJ2-7; abundance: once; d_gene: TRBD2; v_gene: TRBV13; CDR3aa: CASSRASGGALYEQYF; CDR3nt: TGTGCCAGCAGCCGTGCCAGCGGGGGGGCCTTGTACGAGCAGTACTTC
j_gene: TRBJ2-3; abundance: once; d_gene: TRBD2; v_gene: TRBV30; CDR3aa: CAWSVQAGGTDTQYF; CDR3nt: TGTGCCTGGAGTGTACAAGCGGGGGGGACAGATACGCAGTATTTT
j_gene: TRBJ1-4; abundance: -; d_gene: -; v_gene: TRBV19; CDR3aa: CASSIAAFVGEKLFF; CDR3nt: TGTGCCAGTAGTATAGCGGCGTTCGTGGGCGAAAAACTGTTTTTT
j_gene: TRBJ2-6; abundance: -; d_gene: -; v_gene: TRBV5-1; CDR3aa: CASSEARGNVLTF; CDR3nt: TGCGCCAGCAGCGAGGCCAGGGGCAACGTCCTGACTTTC
j_gene: TRBJ2-6; abundance: -; d_gene: TRBD1; v_gene: TRBV7-9; CDR3aa: CASSRDSSGANVLTF; CDR3nt: TGTGCCAGCAGCCGGGACAGCTCTGGGGCCAACGTCCTGACTTTC
j_gene: TRBJ2-1; abundance: -; d_gene: -; v_gene: TRBV7-7; CDR3aa: CASSLAAGAGEQFF; CDR3nt: TGTGCCAGCAGCTTAGCGGCGGGGGCGGGAGAGCAGTTCTTC
j_gene: TRBJ2-3; abundance: once; d_gene: -; v_gene: TRBV29-1; CDR3aa: CSVDFRADTQYF; CDR3nt: TGCAGCGTTGATTTCAGGGCAGATACGCAGTATTTT
j_gene: TRBJ1-1; abundance: -; d_gene: -; v_gene: TRBV14; CDR3aa: CASSQARGYTEAFF; CDR3nt: TGTGCCAGCAGCCAAGCAAGGGGTTACACTGAAGCTTTCTTT
j_gene: TRBJ2-2; abundance: -; d_gene: -; v_gene: TRBV24-1; CDR3aa: CATSDWDSKGELFF; CDR3nt: TGTGCCACCAGTGATTGGGACTCAAAGGGGGAGCTGTTTTTT
j_gene: TRBJ2-7; abundance: -; d_gene: TRBD1; v_gene: TRBV28; CDR3aa: CASTGVNYEQYF; CDR3nt: TGTGCCAGTACAGGGGTGAACTACGAGCAGTACTTC
j_gene: TRBJ2-1; abundance: few; d_gene: TRBD2; v_gene: TRBV7-3; CDR3aa: CASSLTSGRLGNEQFF; CDR3nt: TGTGCCAGCAGCTTAACTAGCGGGAGGCTAGGGAATGAGCAGTTCTTC
j_gene: TRBJ2-7; abundance: -; d_gene: -; v_gene: TRBV6-5; CDR3aa: CASRVAGGYEQYF; CDR3nt: TGTGCCAGCCGCGTGGCAGGGGGGTACGAGCAGTACTTC
j_gene: TRBJ2-7; abundance: once; d_gene: -; v_gene: TRBV19; CDR3aa: CASKRQDAYEQYF; CDR3nt: TGTGCCAGTAAACGACAGGACGCCTACGAGCAGTACTTC
j_gene: TRBJ2-1; abundance: -; d_gene: -; v_gene: TRBV18; CDR3aa: CASSLAGKNEQFF; CDR3nt: TGTGCCAGCTCACTTGCCGGGAAGAATGAGCAGTTCTTC
j_gene: TRBJ2-1; abundance: -; d_gene: TRBD2; v_gene: TRBV7-3; CDR3aa: CASSLGTSKSNEQFF; CDR3nt: TGTGCCAGCAGCCTGGGGACTAGTAAATCCAATGAGCAGTTCTTC
j_gene: TRBJ2-2; abundance: few; d_gene: TRBD2; v_gene: TRBV9; CDR3aa: CASSAGGTSGLRELFF; CDR3nt: TGTGCCAGCAGCGCGGGGGGGACTAGCGGGCTTAGGGAGCTGTTTTTT
j_gene: TRBJ1-2; abundance: once; d_gene: TRBD1; v_gene: TRBV29-1; CDR3aa: CSVADRGYGYTF; CDR3nt: TGCAGCGTTGCAGACAGGGGCTATGGCTACACCTTC
j_gene: TRBJ2-7; abundance: -; d_gene: -; v_gene: TRBV29-1; CDR3aa: CSAIRDNYEQYF; CDR3nt: TGCAGCGCCATCCGGGACAACTACGAGCAGTACTTC
j_gene: TRBJ1-5; abundance: -; d_gene: -; v_gene: TRBV30; CDR3aa: CAWSVTSLNQPQHF; CDR3nt: TGTGCCTGGAGTGTTACATCCCTCAATCAGCCCCAGCATTTT
j_gene: TRBJ1-4; abundance: -; d_gene: -; v_gene: TRBV6-5; CDR3aa: CASSAAGSRFEKLFF; CDR3nt: TGTGCCAGCAGCGCTGCAGGGTCTCGTTTTGAAAAACTGTTTTTT